Below are 21 T cell receptor beta chains sequenced from a single sample in a study of T cells in Graves' hyperthyroidism and ophthalmopathy. RNA transcripts gave rise to amplified TCR beta CDR3 regions. The HTBI set primed first-round TCR CDR3 RT-PCR. TCRdb re-analysed the multiplex PCR reads in MiXCR, keeping a single row per CDR3 protein. The top ten clones hold less than 15% of a sample with about 410,000 distinct CDR3 sequences, under 15% of them seen once. Sequences were obtained from blood. All receptors come from a man between 18 and 29 years old with Graves' ophthalmopathy.

This clonotype has ten or more counts. This rearrangement joins TRBV5-1 to TRBJ1-2, with D possibly being TRBD1 (5 bases). The germline V and J ends were trimmed by 4 bases and 4 bases, with 20 bases remaining between them. Germline V gives CDR1 SGHRS, CDR2 YFSETQ. The CDR3 contains 16 residues. The DNA of the CDR3 is TGCGCCAGCAGCCCAAAAGGGGAGGGCGGCGGCTATGGCTACACCTTC. Encoded protein: CASSPKGEGGGYGYTF.

This clonotype showed up many times. The chain is built from TRBV7-8 and TRBJ2-1, with no clear D. Per the germline V gene, CDR1 is SGHVS and CDR2 is FQNEAQ. Trimming shortened V by 3 bases and J by 6 bases, and 12 bases separated the two germline ends. CDR3 size: 14 residues. The DNA for the CDR3 is TGTGCCAGCAGCTTGTTTTCAGGTCGCAATGAGCAGTTCTTC. As protein: CASSLFSGRNEQFF.

There are many counts of this clonotype. This rearrangement joins TRBV29-1 to TRBJ2-3; D perhaps matches TRBD2 (5 bases). This CDR3 has 14 residues. Trimming took off 7 bases at V and 6 bases at J, with 20 bases between the two ends. Germline lookup yields CDR1 SQVTM and CDR2 ANQGSEA. CDR3 nucleotide sequence: TGCAGCGCCGAGAAGAGCGGTGAAATGGATACGCAGTATTTT. Encoded protein: CSAEKSGEMDTQYF.

As for this clonotype: A single base separates this from a much larger clone, so it may be a read error. This chain connects TRBV18 to TRBJ1-5; no firm D call. CDR3 length equals 13 residues. From germline, CDR1 is KGHSH and CDR2 LQKENI. This CDR3 reads CTSSPGNNQPQHF. As DNA, the CDR3 is TGTACCAGCTCACCAGGAAACAATCAGCCCCAGCATTTT.

This clonotype has a handful of counts. Written as DNA, the CDR3 is TGTGCCAGCACGATGGCGGGGGTACAGCCGGCTAATGAAAAACTGTTTTTT. Its protein is CASTMAGVQPANEKLFF. V and J are TRBV6-1 and TRBJ1-4, with D perhaps TRBD1 (5 bases). V was pared by 7 bases and J by 3 bases, with 21 bases between. CDR1 and CDR2 from the germline V gene are MNHNS and SASEGT. CDR3 length: 17 amino acids.

This clonotype was seen many times. This chain links TRBV12-3 or TRBV12-4 with TRBJ1-1; no clear D gene. Trimming took 2 bases from V and 3 from J, leaving 4 bases between them. This CDR3 is built from 12 residues. CDR3 bases: TGTGCCAGCAGTTTACAAGACACTGAAGCTTTCTTT. Residues: CASSLQDTEAFF.

This clonotype was detected once. Germline and junction disagree at one end, which may indicate a read error. This sequence joins TRBV2 and TRBJ2-2, with 9 bases matching TRBD2. Looked up from germline, CDR1 is SNHLY and CDR2 is FYNNEI. CDR3 length equals 14 residues. This CDR3 is CASHSGSVTGELSF. The CDR3 DNA reads TGTGCCAGCCATAGCGGGAGTGTCACCGGGGAGCTGTCTTTT.

This clonotype was counted ten times or more. The genes are TRBV5-1 and TRBJ1-1; D is unclear. The CDR3 spans 14 residues. With 0 bases removed from V and 0 bases from J, the gap between germline ends came to 6 bases. CDR1 and CDR2 from the germline V gene are SGHRS and YFSETQ. The chain's CDR3 is CASSLAAVNTEAFF. CDR3 in DNA: TGCGCCAGCAGCTTGGCCGCGGTGAACACTGAAGCTTTCTTT.

This clonotype has ten or more counts. The chain carries TRBV7-3 and TRBJ2-2, with unresolved D. The germline CDR1 and CDR2 sequences are SGHTA and FQGTGA. The CDR3 runs 13 residues. Trimming removed 3 bases from V and 5 bases from J, with 7 bases in between. The CDR3 DNA reads TGTGCCAGCAGCTTGTCGGAGACCGGGGAGCTGTTTTTT. Amino acids: CASSLSETGELFF.

This clonotype has at least ten counts. The V and J genes are TRBV12-3 or TRBV12-4 and TRBJ2-7; 8 bases agree with TRBD1. After removal of 2 bases from V and 2 bases from J, the junction contained 8 bases not matched to a gene. There are 16 residues in the CDR3. CDR3 sequence reads: CASSLLYGTGAYEQYF. CDR3 nucleotide sequence: TGTGCCAGCAGTTTACTTTATGGGACAGGAGCCTACGAGCAGTACTTC.

The V call is TRBV6-1, the J call TRBJ2-2, with D tentatively TRBD2 (6 bases). The CDR3 totals 15 residues. The V end was cut by 7 bases, the J end by 3 bases, with 15 bases between. The V gene's germline CDR1 is MNHNS and CDR2 SASEGT. CDR3 DNA: TGTGCCAGCAACGAACCGGGACTCTACACCGGGGAGCTGTTTTTT. Protein product: CASNEPGLYTGELFF.

This clonotype was observed a handful of times. This sequence joins TRBV3-1 and TRBJ2-7; D not certain. The V gene lost 4 bases and the J gene lost 3 bases, with 22 bases spanning the gap. Germline CDR1 is LGHDT and CDR2 is YNNKEL (reference sequence). This CDR3 region has 17 residues. The chain's CDR3 is CASSPLDLGPNYYEQYF. The CDR3, as DNA: TGTGCCAGCAGCCCATTGGACCTAGGCCCTAACTACTACGAGCAGTACTTC.

This clonotype was picked up many times. This chain links TRBV5-1 with TRBJ2-1; 7 bases fit TRBD2. This CDR3 contains 14 residues. CDR1 SGHRS and CDR2 YFSETQ come from the germline V gene. Trimming at V came to 2 bases and at J to 5 bases, leaving 4 bases not matched to a gene. The CDR3, as DNA: TGCGCCAGCAGCTTCGGGCTAGCGGACAATGAGCAGTTCTTC. Translated, it gives CASSFGLADNEQFF.

This clonotype was seen repeatedly, ten times or more. The rearrangement uses TRBV24-1 and TRBJ2-2, with D possibly TRBD2 on 5 matching bases. Deletions cut 0 bases from V and 5 bases from J, with 6 bases between. Germline V lookup: CDR1 KGHDR, CDR2 SFDVKD. This CDR3 has 14 residues. The CDR3 DNA reads as TGTGCCACCAGTGATTTGCGGGAAACCGGGGAGCTGTTTTTT. Translated, it gives CATSDLRETGELFF.

This clonotype was recorded many times. The rearrangement joins TRBV10-3 to TRBJ1-2; TRBD1 aligns across 9 bases. The CDR3 runs 14 residues. Germline values: CDR1 ENHRY, CDR2 SYGVKD. V was clipped by 6 bases and J by 3 bases; unmatched bases: 5. CDR3 sequence reads: CAIRTDRGDYGYTF. DNA of the CDR3: TGTGCCATCAGAACCGACAGGGGGGACTATGGCTACACCTTC.

This clonotype was seen many times. The chain carries TRBV7-9 and TRBJ2-7; the match to TRBD2 covers 8 bases. Germline CDR1 SEHNR, CDR2 FQNEAQ (reference sequence). Trimming cost V 4 bases and J 4 bases; bases outside gene matches: 12. CDR3 length equals 16 residues. CDR3 in amino acids: CASSSAVAGPLYEQYF. DNA of the CDR3: TGTGCCAGCAGCTCCGCGGTAGCGGGACCCCTTTACGAGCAGTACTTC.

This clonotype was seen ten or more times. The rearrangement joins TRBV20-1 to TRBJ2-3; 8 bases are shared with TRBD2. The CDR3 has 16 residues. Germline CDR1 reads DFQATT; CDR2 reads SNEGSKA (reference sequence). After removal of 0 bases from V and 1 base from J, the junction contained 6 bases not matched to a gene. The CDR3 is CSARDSRGGGTDTQYF. DNA for the CDR3: TGCAGTGCTAGAGATTCACGGGGGGGAGGCACAGATACGCAGTATTTT.

CDR3: CASSQASGDTYEQYF. The CDR3 DNA is TGTGCCAGCAGCCAAGCTAGCGGGGACACCTACGAGCAGTACTTC. The rearrangement links TRBV3-1 to TRBJ2-7; TRBD2 matches at 9 bases. This CDR3 contains 15 residues. J gave up 2 bases and V 1 base, and 3 bases lay outside the gene matches. CDR1 is LGHDT, CDR2 YNNKEL, per germline (reference sequence).

In its sample, this clonotype was seen many times. The rearrangement uses TRBV7-9 and TRBJ2-7; TRBD2 matches at 8 bases. The germline CDR1 and CDR2 sequences are SEHNR and FQNEAQ (reference sequence). The V segment lost 11 bases and the J segment 2 bases; nucleotides outside the gene matches: 17. The CDR3 loop spans 16 amino acids. Here the CDR3 DNA reads TGTGCCGCCTCCGGGGGGGGCGGGGCCCAAACCTACGAGCAGTACTTC. As protein: CAASGGGGAQTYEQYF.

This clonotype was counted ten times or more. This sequence joins TRBV13 and TRBJ2-1; D may be TRBD1 (6 bases). Germline assignment: CDR1 PRHDT and CDR2 FYEKMQ (reference sequence). Trimming stripped 5 bases from V and 8 bases from J, with 16 bases between. This CDR3 region has 14 residues. The CDR3: CASSLNGQYHEQFF. DNA for the CDR3: TGTGCCAGCAGCCTCAATGGACAGTACCATGAGCAGTTCTTC. The complete variable domain, with remaining parts taken from reference TRBV13 and TRBJ2-1, reads AAGVIQSPRHLIKEKRETATLKCYPIPRHDTVYWYQQGPGQDPQFLISFYEKMQSDKGSIPDRFSAQQFSDYHSELNMSSLELGDSALYFCASSLNGQYHEQFFGPGTRLTVL.

This clonotype was counted many times. The rearrangement links TRBV10-3 to TRBJ2-3; TRBD2 agrees at 14 bases. CDR3 length: 15 residues. Germline values: CDR1 ENHRY, CDR2 SYGVKD. Trimming removed 4 bases from V and 3 bases from J; junction bases left unmatched: 0. This chain's CDR3 is CAISGTSGRTDTQYF. In nucleotides, the CDR3 is TGTGCCATCAGTGGGACTAGCGGGAGGACAGATACGCAGTATTTT.